This T cell receptor (beta chain) appears in the sequencing data of a study of blood T cells in healthy people across ages. Study-wide results and caveats: Correlation between TCR beta diversity and naive T cell percentage was strong. Donor CMV infection status was unknown, possibly confounding age-related changes in expanded clonotypes.

The authors extracted at least 5 micrograms of total RNA per sample. Points on this clonotype: What it recognizes is unknown.

A second PCR of roughly 7 to 11 cycles used a sample-barcoded 5' primer and a J-beta primer mix. TCRdb processed the 5' RACE reads anew with MiXCR; each CDR3 protein has one entry. The table shows about 970,000 distinct CDR3 sequences, with 51% occurring only once. The source of this sequence is a woman aged 55-69 years in good health. Material: blood.

DNA of the CDR3: TGTGCCAGCAGTAACCTAGCGGGAGATGAGCAGTTCTTC. This encodes CASSNLAGDEQFF. J is TRBJ2-1 and V is TRBV6-2 or TRBV6-3; 10 nucleotides line up with TRBD2. Germline values: CDR1 MNHEY, CDR2 SVGEGT. The CDR3 has 13 residues. With V trimmed by 5 bases and J by 8 bases, 3 bases remained unmatched.